This is a list of T cell receptor beta chains from one sample in a study of Ad26.COV2.S vaccination and SARS-CoV-2 variants. Repertoires were generated with immunoSEQ multiplex PCR, while TCRdb's copy carries only in-frame clones and drops some. In the table there are a few hundred thousand clones, roughly nine tenths of which are singletons. Sequencing was performed on peripheral blood, taken in a trial of Ad26.COV2.S vaccine versus placebo. The receptors were sampled from a person between 18 and 59 years old who received the Ad26.COV2.S COVID-19 vaccine or a placebo. CDR3s include the opening cysteine and the closing phenylalanine or tryptophan. The D gene is left open where the match is weak. Size is stated for part of the rows, as once, few or many counts, or as a class when the clone is expanded.

j_gene,abundance,d_gene,v_gene,CDR3aa,CDR3nt
TRBJ1-4,-,-,TRBV7-8,CASSLGDLGVDEKLFF,TGTGCCAGCAGCTTAGGGGACTTGGGAGTGGATGAAAAACTGTTTTTT
TRBJ1-1,-,-,TRBV30,CAWSYMNTEAFF,TGTGCCTGGAGTTATATGAACACTGAAGCTTTCTTT
TRBJ2-7,-,-,TRBV5-1,CASSLDNRAPREQYF,TGCGCCAGCAGCTTGGACAACAGGGCCCCGCGGGAGCAGTACTTC
TRBJ2-2,once,TRBD1,TRBV30,CAWTGGSTGELFF,TGTGCCTGGACAGGGGGAAGCACCGGGGAGCTGTTTTTT
TRBJ2-7,-,-,TRBV20-1,CSARGVEQYF,TGCAGTGCTAGAGGAGTCGAGCAGTACTTC
TRBJ1-4,-,TRBD1,TRBV15,CATEPGTGTGEKLFF,TGTGCCACCGAGCCGGGGACAGGGACTGGGGAAAAACTGTTTTTT
TRBJ2-1,once,TRBD1,TRBV27,CASSSRGPYNEQFF,TGTGCCAGCAGTTCGAGGGGGCCGTACAATGAGCAGTTCTTC
TRBJ2-5,-,-,TRBV7-2,CASSPLGVRETQYF,TGTGCCAGCAGCCCCCTAGGGGTCCGGGAGACCCAGTACTTC
TRBJ1-1,once,-,TRBV30,CAWSVWPNTEAFF,TGTGCCTGGAGTGTGTGGCCGAACACTGAAGCTTTCTTT
TRBJ1-6,-,-,TRBV30,CAWKTGYNSPLHF,TGTGCCTGGAAGACAGGATATAATTCACCCCTCCACTTT
TRBJ2-1,few,-,TRBV5-6,CASSSGSGSPSSYNEQFF,TGTGCCAGCAGCAGTGGGTCGGGTAGCCCGAGCTCCTACAATGAGCAGTTCTTC
TRBJ2-1,-,-,TRBV7-6,CASSFPGTRRSSYNEQFF,TGTGCCAGCAGCTTCCCCGGGACCCGACGAAGCTCCTACAATGAGCAGTTCTTC
TRBJ1-1,-,-,TRBV5-4,CASSLDRLNTEAFF,TGTGCCAGCAGCTTGGACAGATTGAACACTGAAGCTTTCTTT
TRBJ1-5,-,TRBD1,TRBV29-1,CSVIDRDRLHF,TGCAGCGTAATCGACAGGGACAGGTTGCATTTT
TRBJ1-1,-,-,TRBV1,CTSSPQTPGQGPIFF,TGCACCAGCAGCCCTCAGACACCGGGACAGGGGCCAATTTTCTTT
TRBJ2-7,once,TRBD1,TRBV6-5,CASSIPGTGVYEQYF,TGTGCCAGCAGTATCCCCGGGACAGGGGTGTACGAGCAGTACTTC
TRBJ2-3,-,-,TRBV11-3,CASSPGLDTDTQYF,TGTGCCAGCAGCCCAGGCCTGGACACAGATACGCAGTATTTT
TRBJ1-2,-,-,TRBV9,CASSPGGAANYGYTF,TGTGCCAGCAGCCCTGGAGGCGCGGCTAACTATGGCTACACCTTC
TRBJ2-6,-,-,TRBV9,CASSVGWSSGANVLTF,TGTGCCAGCAGCGTGGGCTGGAGCTCTGGGGCCAACGTCCTGACTTTC
TRBJ2-5,-,-,TRBV2,CASTKRGPSGSRGETQYF,TGTGCCAGCACCAAAAGGGGGCCTAGCGGGTCTAGGGGAGAGACCCAGTACTTC
TRBJ2-3,-,-,TRBV24-1,CATSWGSTDTQYF,TGTGCCACCAGTTGGGGGAGCACAGATACGCAGTATTTT
TRBJ2-5,-,TRBD2,TRBV28,CASSLAGGLSQETQYF,TGTGCCAGCAGCTTAGCGGGAGGACTCTCTCAAGAGACCCAGTACTTC
TRBJ2-3,-,-,TRBV7-9,CASSLAHLGTWDTQYF,TGTGCCAGCAGCTTAGCACACCTGGGTACTTGGGATACGCAGTATTTT
TRBJ1-2,-,-,TRBV30,CAWTPGAGDYGYTF,TGTGCCTGGACCCCCGGGGCGGGGGACTATGGCTACACCTTC
TRBJ1-5,-,-,TRBV30,CAWSVPGFSNQPQHF,TGTGCCTGGAGTGTACCCGGGTTCAGCAATCAGCCCCAGCATTTT
TRBJ1-4,-,-,TRBV5-4,CASRREADEKLFF,TGTGCCAGCAGAAGGGAAGCGGATGAAAAACTGTTTTTT
TRBJ1-2,-,-,TRBV6-5,CASSNSRGYTF,TGTGCCAGCAGCAACTCTAGAGGCTACACCTTC
TRBJ1-1,-,-,TRBV28,CASRATGSEAFF,TGTGCCAGCAGAGCGACGGGGTCTGAAGCTTTCTTT
TRBJ2-6,-,-,TRBV3-1/TRBV3-2,CASSQGGTSRSSGANVLTF,TGTGCCAGCAGCCAAGGCGGTACCAGTAGGAGCTCTGGGGCCAACGTCCTGACTTTC
TRBJ2-5,once,-,TRBV11-2,CASSLGSGSRGETQYF,TGTGCCAGCAGCTTAGGGTCAGGCTCACGGGGAGAGACCCAGTACTTC
TRBJ2-7,-,-,TRBV5-1,CASSLVTGHTYEQYF,TGCGCCAGCAGCTTGGTCACGGGACATACCTACGAGCAGTACTTC
TRBJ1-5,-,-,TRBV3-1/TRBV3-2,CASSQALNQPQHF,TGTGCCAGCAGCCAAGCTCTCAATCAGCCCCAGCATTTT
TRBJ1-1,-,-,TRBV2,CASRRWGQGNMNTEAFF,TGTGCCAGCAGGCGATGGGGGCAGGGCAACATGAACACTGAAGCTTTCTTT
TRBJ1-3,-,-,TRBV5-6,CASSAGLISGNTIYF,TGTGCCAGCAGCGCGGGACTTATCTCTGGAAACACCATATATTTT
TRBJ1-2,-,-,TRBV6-5,CASSYRAGYGYTF,TGTGCCAGCAGTTACAGGGCAGGGTATGGCTACACCTTC
TRBJ2-1,-,-,TRBV6-6,CASSSRRDGGNEQFF,TGTGCCAGCAGTTCTAGGCGGGATGGAGGCAATGAGCAGTTCTTC
TRBJ2-1,-,-,TRBV7-9,CASSSSWLGFDNEQFF,TGTGCCAGCAGCTCTAGTTGGCTCGGCTTCGACAATGAGCAGTTCTTC
TRBJ1-1,-,TRBD1,TRBV29-1,CSVGTGTNTEAFF,TGCAGCGTGGGGACAGGGACTAACACTGAAGCTTTCTTT
TRBJ2-1,few,-,TRBV24-1,CATSDSSAFSYNEQFF,TGTGCCACCAGTGATTCCAGTGCCTTTTCCTACAATGAGCAGTTCTTC
TRBJ1-2,-,-,TRBV6-5,CASSQRLHDLGGYTF,TGTGCCAGCAGTCAACGCCTACACGATCTGGGCGGCTACACCTTC
TRBJ1-4,-,TRBD1,TRBV5-1,CASSSWTGVNEKLFF,TGCGCCAGCAGCTCCTGGACAGGGGTAAATGAAAAACTGTTTTTT
TRBJ2-3,-,-,TRBV25-1,CASSEMGRDTQYF,TGTGCCAGCAGTGAAATGGGGAGAGATACGCAGTATTTT
TRBJ2-1,-,TRBD2,TRBV30,CAWSGGGGANEQFF,TGTGCCTGGAGTGGTGGCGGGGGGGCAAATGAGCAGTTCTTC
TRBJ1-2,once,-,TRBV12-3/TRBV12-4,CASKGGGYTF,TGTGCCAGCAAGGGGGGTGGCTACACCTTC
TRBJ2-6,few,-,TRBV6-1,CASSGGDSSSGANVLTF,TGTGCCAGCAGTGGGGGGGACAGTTCCTCTGGGGCCAACGTCCTGACTTTC
TRBJ1-4,-,-,TRBV15,CATSRDQMGAKYEKLFF,TGTGCCACCAGCAGAGATCAAATGGGGGCGAAATATGAAAAACTGTTTTTT
TRBJ1-6,-,-,TRBV7-9,CASSPGPINSPLHF,TGTGCCAGCAGCCCGGGACCTATTAATTCACCCCTCCACTTT
TRBJ2-3,-,TRBD2,TRBV9,CASSVGLAGGRDTQYF,TGTGCCAGCAGCGTGGGACTAGCGGGGGGGAGAGATACGCAGTATTTT
TRBJ1-3,-,-,TRBV2,CASSVEISGNTIYF,TGTGCCAGCAGTGTTGAGATCTCTGGAAACACCATATATTTT
TRBJ1-2,-,TRBD1,TRBV19,CATRQGPGGYTF,TGTGCCACCCGACAGGGCCCGGGTGGCTACACCTTC
TRBJ1-2,-,-,TRBV4-1,CASSQEEGTYYGYTF,TGCGCCAGCAGCCAAGAGGAGGGAACCTACTATGGCTACACCTTC
TRBJ1-6,-,TRBD1,TRBV19,CASSRNRGQGSPLHF,TGTGCCAGTAGTCGTAACAGGGGGCAAGGTTCACCCCTCCACTTT
TRBJ1-6,once,TRBD1,TRBV27,CASSLTPGQGFSLHF,TGTGCCAGCAGTCTCACTCCGGGACAGGGCTTTTCCCTCCACTTT
TRBJ2-1,-,TRBD1,TRBV4-3,CASSQATGGLAYNEQFF,TGCGCCAGCAGCCAAGCGACAGGGGGGCTCGCGTACAATGAGCAGTTCTTC
TRBJ2-1,few,TRBD2,TRBV27,CASSITSGSRYEQFF,TGTGCCAGCAGTATCACTAGCGGGAGCAGGTATGAGCAGTTCTTC
TRBJ1-2,-,-,TRBV7-9,CASSLGTHGYTF,TGTGCCAGCAGCTTAGGGACCCATGGCTACACCTTC
TRBJ2-1,-,-,TRBV13,CASSWGHEQFF,TGTGCCAGCAGCTGGGGGCATGAGCAGTTCTTC
TRBJ1-2,-,-,TRBV6-4,CASSDQGGNKGGYTF,TGTGCCAGCAGTGACCAGGGCGGGAACAAAGGAGGCTACACCTTC